The 18 T cell receptor beta chains below were found in one sample sequenced in a study of shared clonotypes between healthy human individuals. The repertoire was sequenced with immunoSEQ multiplex PCR; TCRdb's copy has only in-frame clones and lacks some. The sample includes approximately 530,000 clones, about 96% seen only once; the top ten take approximately 0.067%. Source material: naive CD4+ T cells sorted from blood. Subset reported: CD45RA+ positively selected. All receptors derive from a woman aged 25 to 45 in good health.

This clone was found a few times. The chain recombines TRBV28 with TRBJ2-5; possibly TRBD1 for D (6 bases). V was trimmed by 5 bases and J by 5 bases, leaving 21 bases between them. The CDR3 is made up of 16 amino acids. CDR1 and CDR2 (germline): MDHEN, SYDVKM. In DNA form, the CDR3 reads TGTGCCAGCAGTCCCAACATCGGACAGTTCGGGGAGACCCAGTACTTC. This encodes CASSPNIGQFGETQYF.

This chain links TRBV19 with TRBJ2-5, with 8 bases lining up with TRBD2. J was trimmed by 4 bases and V by 7 bases; bases with no gene match: 11. CDR1 and CDR2 (germline): LNHDA, SQIVND (reference sequence). CDR3 length: 15 residues. The CDR3 is CASTPVAGGPETQYF. Written as DNA, the CDR3 is TGTGCCAGTACTCCCGTGGCGGGAGGTCCAGAGACCCAGTACTTC.

The V gene is TRBV28, the J gene TRBJ2-7, with 14 bases aligning to TRBD2. Per the germline V gene, CDR1 is MDHEN and CDR2 is SYDVKM. J lost 3 bases, V lost 9 bases, and 28 bases had no gene match. The CDR3 has 22 amino acids. CDR3 sequence: CASMREWAPGLAGDKEDYEQYF. Written as DNA, the CDR3 is TGTGCCAGTATGAGGGAGTGGGCCCCGGGACTAGCGGGGGATAAGGAGGACTACGAGCAGTACTTC. Full variable domain (remainder filled in from reference TRBV28 and TRBJ2-7): DVKVTQSSRYLVKRTGEKVFLECVQDMDHENMFWYRQDPGLGLRLIYFSYDVKMKEKGDIPEGYSVSREKKERFSLILESASTNQTSMYLCASMREWAPGLAGDKEDYEQYFGPGTRLTVT.

The genes are TRBV28 and TRBJ1-1; 9 nucleotides line up with TRBD1. CDR3 length: 16 amino acids. Trimming at V came to 6 bases and at J to 8 bases, leaving 16 bases not matched to a gene. Germline V gene sequence: CDR1 MDHEN, CDR2 SYDVKM. The DNA of the CDR3 is TGTGCCAGCAGCGCGGCCGGGACAGGGATCCCCCGCGAAGCTTTCTTT. Translation: CASSAAGTGIPREAFF. Combining the CDR3 with reference TRBV28 and TRBJ1-1 gives the whole variable domain DVKVTQSSRYLVKRTGEKVFLECVQDMDHENMFWYRQDPGLGLRLIYFSYDVKMKEKGDIPEGYSVSREKKERFSLILESASTNQTSMYLCASSAAGTGIPREAFFGQGTRLTVV.

The genes are TRBV5-1 and TRBJ2-7, with D tentatively TRBD2 (6 bases). CDR1 is SGHRS and CDR2 is YFSETQ in the germline V gene. V lost 1 base, J lost 3 bases, and 17 bases lay in between. This CDR3 region has 16 residues. The CDR3, as DNA: TGCGCCAGCAGCTTGTTGGGGCCGGGAGACAGCTACGAGCAGTACTTC. This translates into CASSLLGPGDSYEQYF.

This clone has only one observation. The chain is built from TRBV6-5 and TRBJ1-4; D not certain. CDR3 length: 13 residues. Germline V gene lookup returns CDR1 MNHEY and CDR2 SVGAGI. V shed 4 bases and J shed 7 bases, with 10 bases lying between them. The CDR3 sequence is CASSSQYGEKLFF. DNA for the CDR3: TGTGCCAGCAGTTCGCAATACGGTGAAAAACTGTTTTTT.

V and J are TRBV6-5 and TRBJ2-7; D is possibly TRBD2 (6 bases). The germline gives CDR1 MNHEY, CDR2 SVGAGI. V dropped 5 bases and J dropped 2 bases, with 13 bases sitting between them. The CDR3 spans 14 residues. CDR3 amino acids: CASSADYPTYEQYF. The CDR3 DNA reads as TGTGCCAGCAGTGCGGACTATCCCACCTACGAGCAGTACTTC.

This sequence joins TRBV27 and TRBJ2-5, with 8 bases matching TRBD1. V dropped 5 bases and J dropped 4; count of bases not matched to a gene: 12. The CDR3 has 16 residues. CDR1 is MNHEY, CDR2 SMNVEV, per germline (reference sequence). This chain's CDR3 is CASSTTGTGSAETQYF. The CDR3 coding sequence is TGTGCCAGCAGTACAACCGGGACAGGATCTGCAGAGACCCAGTACTTC.

CDR3 residues: CASSPILGGEQFF. CDR3 nucleotide sequence: TGTGCCAGCAGCCCGATTTTGGGTGGTGAGCAGTTCTTC. The chain combines TRBV7-2 with TRBJ2-1; D is undetermined. Germline values: CDR1 SGHTA, CDR2 FQGNSA. Trimming cost V 5 bases and J 9 bases, with 14 bases left between them. The CDR3 is made up of 13 amino acids.

The chain has TRBV6-5 and TRBJ2-7, with 10 positions matching TRBD2. Germline lookup yields CDR1 MNHEY and CDR2 SVGAGI. The J segment lost 3 bases and the V segment lost 2 bases, leaving 4 bases of the junction unmatched. CDR3 length equals 15 residues. CDR3 sequence (DNA): TGTGCCAGCAGTTACGATCTAGCGGGAGTCTACGAGCAGTACTTC. Its protein product is CASSYDLAGVYEQYF.

This clone was found once. The V gene is TRBV6-5, the J gene TRBJ2-5; 8 bases match TRBD2. Germline loops: CDR1 MNHEY, CDR2 SVGAGI. CDR3 length: 14 residues. J gave up 5 bases and V 4 bases, and 6 bases lay outside the gene matches. The CDR3 region is CASSLRTSKETQYF. The CDR3 DNA follows: TGTGCCAGCAGTTTGCGGACTAGCAAGGAGACCCAGTACTTC.

The rearrangement links TRBV5-1 to TRBJ1-2, with TRBD1 matching over 7 bases. The ends lost 3 bases at V and 8 bases at J; junction bases unmatched: 13. From germline, CDR1 is SGHRS and CDR2 YFSETQ. The CDR3 is 15 residues long. CDR3 amino acids: CASSSQGEMARGYTF. The CDR3 bases are TGCGCCAGCAGCTCTCAGGGGGAAATGGCCCGCGGCTACACCTTC.

The rearrangement links TRBV15 to TRBJ2-5; 7 nucleotides line up with TRBD1. The J call may be faulty, since TRBJ2-7 better matches the DNA end. Germline CDR1 and CDR2: LNHNV and YYDKDF (reference sequence). The CDR3 is 14 amino acids. The CDR3 coding sequence is TGTGCCACCCGCACGACAGGGTCGGCCCACGAGCAGTACTTC. Translation: CATRTTGSAHEQYF.

CDR3 region: CASGSRESREAFF. The CDR3 bases are TGTGCTAGTGGTTCCCGGGAGTCGAGGGAAGCTTTCTTT. The chain carries TRBV12-5 and TRBJ1-1; D remains ambiguous. Looked up from germline, CDR1 is LGHNT and CDR2 is FRNRAP. The CDR3 loop spans 13 amino acids. Between the trimmed V and J ends, which lost 4 bases and 8 bases, there was a span of 14 bases.

The chain uses TRBV5-6 and TRBJ1-2; perhaps TRBD1 as D (6 bases). This CDR3 has 17 amino acids. Trimming stripped 0 bases from V and 7 bases from J, with 22 bases between. Germline V CDR1 and CDR2: SGHDT, YYEEEE. DNA for the CDR3: TGTGCCAGCAGCTTGGTGGGGACACAGAGAAACTATTTTGGCTACACCTTC. It specifies CASSLVGTQRNYFGYTF.

J is TRBJ1-5 and V is TRBV28; the match to TRBD1 covers 9 bases. The junction had 9 bases not matched to a gene; V was cut back by 2 bases and J by 7 bases. From germline, CDR1 is MDHEN and CDR2 SYDVKM. This CDR3 spans 16 amino acids. The CDR3 is CASSLGGQGVSQPQHF. In DNA form, the CDR3 reads TGTGCCAGCAGTTTAGGGGGACAGGGAGTTTCACAGCCCCAGCATTTT.

This chain connects TRBV2 to TRBJ1-5; D is ambiguous. The CDR3 has 14 residues. Germline CDR1 reads SNHLY; CDR2 reads FYNNEI. Trimming cost V 0 bases and J 5 bases, with 8 bases left between them. The CDR3 coding sequence is TGTGCCAGCAGTGAAGCGGCGAGAGATCAGCCCCAGCATTTT. This gives the protein CASSEAARDQPQHF. Looking up the rest from reference TRBV2 and TRBJ1-5 gives the full variable domain: EPEVTQTPSHQVTQMGQEVILRCVPISNHLYFYWYRQILGQKVEFLVSFYNNEISEKSEIFDDQFSVERPDGSNFTLKIRSTKLEDSAMYFCASSEAARDQPQHFGDGTRLSIL.

J is TRBJ2-7 and V is TRBV2; possibly TRBD2 for D (6 bases). V lost 1 base and J lost 2, with 15 bases in between. CDR3 length: 16 amino acids. CDR1 and CDR2 from the germline V gene are SNHLY and FYNNEI. This CDR3 reads CASSEDQGGFPYEQYF. CDR3 nucleotide sequence: TGTGCCAGCAGTGAAGATCAAGGAGGGTTCCCCTACGAGCAGTACTTC.